The next 6 T cell receptor beta chains were all read from a single sample in a study of shared clonotypes between healthy human individuals. The assay was immunoSEQ multiplex PCR, and TCRdb's table has in-frame clones only and misses some. The data show about 2 million clones, 95% seen once. Sequenced material: naive CD4+ T cells sorted from blood. The subset denotes: CD45RA+ positively selected. These TCRs come from a man between 18 and 35 years old in good health.

CDR3 amino acids: CASSKSTIPYEQYF. For the CDR3, the DNA is TGTGCCAGCAGCAAGTCGACTATCCCCTACGAGCAGTACTTC. The chain carries TRBV28 and TRBJ2-7, with D perhaps matching TRBD2 (5 bases). Germline CDR1 reads MDHEN; CDR2 reads SYDVKM. This CDR3 is 14 amino acids long. The V end was cut by 6 bases, the J end by 2 bases, with 14 bases between.

The chain has TRBV5-5 and TRBJ1-2; maybe TRBD1 (6 bases). V was trimmed by 4 bases and J by 4 bases, leaving 11 bases between them. CDR3 length: 13 residues. Germline V gene lookup returns CDR1 SGHKS and CDR2 YYEKEE (reference sequence). The CDR3 is CASSARGSYGYTF. The CDR3 DNA reads as TGTGCCAGCAGCGCCAGGGGATCCTATGGCTACACCTTC.

V gene TRBV11-2 combines with J gene TRBJ1-5; D remains ambiguous. Germline CDR1 reads SGHAT; CDR2 reads FQNNGV. With 5 bases removed from V and 6 bases from J, the gap between germline ends came to 11 bases. There are 13 residues in the CDR3. CDR3 loop: CASSLRGSQPQHF. CDR3 nucleotide sequence: TGTGCCAGCAGCCTCAGAGGCAGTCAGCCCCAGCATTTT.

The rearrangement joins TRBV13 to TRBJ2-3; unclear D gene. V lost 2 bases and J 6 bases, leaving 9 bases between the germline ends. Germline values: CDR1 PRHDT, CDR2 FYEKMQ (reference sequence). This CDR3 has 13 residues. CDR3 nucleotide sequence: TGTGCCAGCAGCTTAATAGCAGCGGATACGCAGTATTTT. This translates into CASSLIAADTQYF.

This clone has just a few counts. J is TRBJ2-3 and V is TRBV19; 9 bases are shared with TRBD2. CDR1 is LNHDA, CDR2 SQIVND, per germline (reference sequence). J was trimmed by 0 bases and V by 6 bases; bases with no gene match: 4. CDR3 length: 15 amino acids. The CDR3 bases are TGTGCCAGTAGGACTAGCGGAGCTAGCACAGATACGCAGTATTTT. Translated, it gives CASRTSGASTDTQYF.

With respect to this clone: Distinct nucleotide sequences in the sample also encode this CDR3. The genes are TRBV11-2 and TRBJ2-3; D is possibly TRBD1 (6 bases). V lost 1 base and J 4 bases, leaving 12 bases between the germline ends. This CDR3 spans 15 amino acids. Germline CDR1 reads SGHAT; CDR2 reads FQNNGV. The CDR3 bases are TGTGCCAGCAGCTTAGTAGGGGGTCGGGCAGATACGCAGTATTTT. Amino acid sequence: CASSLVGGRADTQYF.